These T cell receptor beta chains were read from a single sample in a study of T cells in Graves' hyperthyroidism and ophthalmopathy. TCRdb redid the calling of the multiplex PCR reads with MiXCR, one entry per CDR3 protein. The repertoire includes 300,000 to 500,000 distinct CDR3 sequences, around 14% of them detected once, and about 30% sits in the top ten. Sequences were obtained from blood. These receptors came from a woman aged 25 to 45 with Graves' hyperthyroidism. CDR3s include the opening cysteine and the closing phenylalanine or tryptophan. A D gene is named only where the DNA matches it firmly. Clone size is not always given. Where it is, it says once, few, many or a class for expanded clones.

v_gene	j_gene	abundance	d_gene	CDR3nt	CDR3aa
TRBV7-8	TRBJ2-5	many	TRBD1	TGTGCCAGCAGCTTAGTTACAGGGGGAGAGACCCAGTACTTC	CASSLVTGGETQYF
TRBV13	TRBJ2-7	many	-	TGTGCCAGCAGCTTTTTCGCGAGGGGGGGTTCGGACGAGCAGTACTTC	CASSFFARGGSDEQYF
TRBV5-1	TRBJ2-2	-	-	TGCGCCAGCAGCTTGCTCGGGAGTGCGAACACCGGGGAGCTGTTTTTT	CASSLLGSANTGELFF
TRBV12-3/TRBV12-4	TRBJ2-2	-	-	TGTGCCAGCAGTCCGACGTCGGGGGCAGGGGGGACCGGGGAGCTGTTTTTT	CASSPTSGAGGTGELFF
TRBV5-6	TRBJ2-7	-	TRBD2	TGTGCCAGCAGCCTTGGACTAGCGCTACCCTACGAGCAGTACTTC	CASSLGLALPYEQYF
TRBV7-8	TRBJ2-2	-	-	TGTGCCAGTGTCACCACGGGCGGGTTCGGGGAGCTGTTTTTT	CASVTTGGFGELFF
TRBV18	TRBJ2-1	many	TRBD2	TGTGCCAGCTCACCAGCGGGAGGGTACAATGAGCAGTTCTTC	CASSPAGGYNEQFF
TRBV18	TRBJ2-2	-	TRBD2	TGTGCCAGCTCACCAGAGGCGGGAGCAAACACCGGGGAGCTGTTTTTT	CASSPEAGANTGELFF
TRBV4-1	TRBJ2-2	-	-	TGCGCCAGCAGCGATTTGCCGGTCCCAAACACCGGGGAGCTGTTTTTT	CASSDLPVPNTGELFF
TRBV27	TRBJ1-4	many	TRBD1	TGTGCCAGCGGTCGACAGGGGATCGGGGCAACTAATGAAAAACTGTTTTTT	CASGRQGIGATNEKLFF
TRBV12-3/TRBV12-4	TRBJ2-7	many	-	TGTGCCAGCAGTCAAGACAGGCCAAGGGGCTACGAGCAGTACTTC	CASSQDRPRGYEQYF
TRBV5-1	TRBJ2-5	-	TRBD2	TGCGCCAGCAGCTTACCTAGCGGGAGTGGGGAGACCCAGTACTTC	CASSLPSGSGETQYF
TRBV19	TRBJ2-2	few	-	TGTGCCAGTTCCCTAGCGATTGGCGGGGAGCTGTTTTTT	CASSLAIGGELFF
TRBV5-1	TRBJ2-2	many	-	TGCGCCAGCAGCTTGGAAATTCTAGGTTCGAACACCGGGGAGCTGTTTTTT	CASSLEILGSNTGELFF
TRBV20-1	TRBJ2-7	many	-	TGCAGTGCTAGAGGGTCTAGTTCCTACGAGCAGTACTTC	CSARGSSSYEQYF
TRBV4-1	TRBJ1-6	-	-	TGCGCCAGCAGCCAACTCGGGGCGGCAGGGATGTCCTATAATTCACCCCTCCACTTT	CASSQLGAAGMSYNSPLHF
TRBV6-1	TRBJ2-1	many	-	TGTGCCAGCAGTGAAGTCTCTGACAGCTCCTACAATGAGCAGTTCTTC	CASSEVSDSSYNEQFF
TRBV20-1	TRBJ1-5	many	-	TGCAGTGCTAGAGCCGGGGGTGACAATCAGCCCCAGCATTTT	CSARAGGDNQPQHF
TRBV15	TRBJ1-5	few	TRBD1	TGTGCCACCAGCCGAAACTTCGACAGGGTGGATCAGCCCCAGCATTTT	CATSRNFDRVDQPQHF
TRBV18	TRBJ1-2	many	TRBD1	TGTGCCAGCTCACCGGGACAGGGTGCCTATGGCTACACCTTC	CASSPGQGAYGYTF
TRBV12-3/TRBV12-4	TRBJ2-1	-	-	TGTGCCAGCAGTTCGACCCTTAGTAATGAGCAGTTCTTC	CASSSTLSNEQFF
TRBV7-9	TRBJ2-7	many	-	TGTGCCAGCAGCTTCCCTACCCCGGTCGAGCAGTACTTC	CASSFPTPVEQYF
TRBV5-1	TRBJ2-1	few	-	TGCGCCAGCAGTGCGGACCCCGACAATGAGCAGTTCTTC	CASSADPDNEQFF
TRBV24-1	TRBJ2-1	-	-	TGTGCCACCAGCGGGAGCCCTGCTAATGAGCAGTTCTTC	CATSGSPANEQFF
TRBV7-3	TRBJ2-1	-	TRBD2	TGTGCCAGCAGCTTACAGATAGCGGGAGGGCCCAATGAGCAGTTCTTC	CASSLQIAGGPNEQFF
TRBV6-1	TRBJ2-7	few	TRBD1	TGTGCCAGCAGTAGGGATTCCGGGACAGGGTTGTACGAGCAGTACTTC	CASSRDSGTGLYEQYF
TRBV5-1	TRBJ2-3	-	-	TGCGCCAGCAACCAGGGTCCCCTCGGCACAGATACGCAGTATTTT	CASNQGPLGTDTQYF
TRBV15	TRBJ1-5	many	-	TGTGCCACCAGCAGCGCCGGGGTGCAGCCCCAGCATTTT	CATSSAGVQPQHF
TRBV20-1	TRBJ2-1	many	TRBD1	TGCAGTGCCGACAGGGGGCCCGGCGATGAGCAGTTCTTC	CSADRGPGDEQFF
TRBV28	TRBJ2-1	few	TRBD1	TGTGCCAGCAGTTCTTTTATACTCCGGGACAGGGGGTTCAATGAGCAGTTCTTC	CASSSFILRDRGFNEQFF
TRBV7-2	TRBJ1-1	few	TRBD1	TGTGCCAGCAGCTTAGAGCAGGGGGCGGGCACTGAAGCTTTCTTT	CASSLEQGAGTEAFF
TRBV10-3	TRBJ2-5	many	-	TGTGCCATCAGTGAGTCGGGAAGGGGCCAAGAGACCCAGTACTTC	CAISESGRGQETQYF
TRBV6-5	TRBJ1-2	many	-	TGTGCCAGCAGTTACGACAGCGACTATAACTATGGCTACACCTTC	CASSYDSDYNYGYTF
TRBV27	TRBJ2-1	many	-	TGTGCCAGCAGTTCCACGGGTTCCTACAATGAGCAGTTCTTC	CASSSTGSYNEQFF
TRBV28	TRBJ2-5	many	TRBD1	TGTGCCAGCAGTCCCCGACAGGGGCCGGGGCAAGAGACCCAGTACTTC	CASSPRQGPGQETQYF
TRBV6-1	TRBJ1-2	many	-	TGTGCCAGCAGGAGCGTCGGGACAACCTTCTACACCTTC	CASRSVGTTFYTF
TRBV7-9	TRBJ2-7	many	-	TGTGCCAGCAGCCCGATAGTATCCGAGCAGTACTTC	CASSPIVSEQYF
TRBV10-3	TRBJ2-2	-	-	TGTGCCATCAGTGCTGGGGCGGCCGGGGAGCTGTTTTTT	CAISAGAAGELFF
TRBV5-1	TRBJ1-4	-	-	TGCGCCAGCAGCTGGGGGTCCGGGACGGGTAATGAAAAACTGTTTTTT	CASSWGSGTGNEKLFF
TRBV28	TRBJ2-5	many	-	TGTGCCAGCAGTCTACTCGACGATTTGGCAGGGGGGCTAGAGACCCAGTACTTC	CASSLLDDLAGGLETQYF
TRBV14	TRBJ2-1	few	-	TGTGCCAGCAGCCAATCCGGGACGCTCGATTCCTACAATGAGCAGTTCTTC	CASSQSGTLDSYNEQFF
TRBV20-1	TRBJ2-2	few	-	TGCAGTGCTCCCAGGGCCGTAGGCACCGGGGAGCTGTTTTTT	CSAPRAVGTGELFF
TRBV5-1	TRBJ2-2	few	-	TGCGCCAGCAGATTCTCAGTAGCGGAAACGAACACCGGGGAGCTGTTTTTT	CASRFSVAETNTGELFF
TRBV7-9	TRBJ1-1	-	-	TGTGCCAGCAGCTTAGTCCTCCGTGCCGCGTCCACTGAAGCTTTCTTT	CASSLVLRAASTEAFF
TRBV24-1	TRBJ2-5	few	TRBD2	TGTGCCACCGCCCGCGGGGGGAAAGAGACCCAGTACTTC	CATARGGKETQYF
TRBV6-1	TRBJ1-5	many	TRBD1	TGTGCCAGCAGTTCTGTAATACCGGGACAGATGAGCAATCAGCCCCAGCATTTT	CASSSVIPGQMSNQPQHF
TRBV24-1	TRBJ1-5	-	-	TGTGCCACCAGTGATCCAGATCAGCCCCAGCATTTT	CATSDPDQPQHF
TRBV20-1	TRBJ2-2	many	TRBD2	TGCAGTGCCGGACTAGCGGGAGGGCCTATCTCCGGGGAGCTGTTTTTT	CSAGLAGGPISGELFF
TRBV28	TRBJ2-2	-	-	TGTGCCAGCAGTTTATCTTTCATGGGCGGAGTGAACACCGGGGAGCTGTTTTTT	CASSLSFMGGVNTGELFF
TRBV28	TRBJ2-5	many	-	TGTGCCAGCAGTTCTTTGTCCCCTGAGACCCAGTACTTC	CASSSLSPETQYF
TRBV5-5	TRBJ2-5	-	-	TGTGCCAGCGCGGACCGCTACTTTGAAGAGACCCAGTACTTC	CASADRYFEETQYF
TRBV7-9	TRBJ2-7	many	TRBD2	TGTGCCAGCAGCTTATCCGGACTAGCGGGAGGGACCCACGAGCAGTACTTC	CASSLSGLAGGTHEQYF
TRBV24-1	TRBJ2-1	-	TRBD2	TGTGCCACCAGTGATCCCGGACTAGCGGGGAGGGGTGAGCAGTTCTTC	CATSDPGLAGRGEQFF
TRBV2	TRBJ1-2	many	TRBD1	TGTGCCAGCGGCAGGGACAGTAACTATGGCTACACCTTC	CASGRDSNYGYTF
TRBV4-1	TRBJ2-1	few	TRBD2	TGCGCCAGCAGCCAAGACGGGACTAGCGGGGTCTACAATGAGCAGTTCTTC	CASSQDGTSGVYNEQFF